This entry lists 5 T cell receptor beta chains sequenced from one sample in a study of cytomegalovirus exposure and HLA in healthy donors. This PCR relied on a set of 60 Vbeta primers and 13 Jbeta primers. Assay: immunoSEQ multiplex PCR; the TCRdb copy retains only in-frame clones and omits some. Among 150,000 to 200,000 clones, more than 70% were seen once, and the ten largest hold 10% to 12%. Source material: PBMCs. These receptor sequences come from a man younger than 35 in good health and CMV-seropositive.

This clone occurred a few times. The chain uses TRBV4-2 and TRBJ2-3; 11 bases map to TRBD2. Germline CDR1 is LGHNA and CDR2 is YNFKEQ. CDR3 size: 16 residues. J lost 5 bases, V lost 4 bases, and 8 bases had no gene match. The CDR3 DNA reads TGTGCCAGCAGCCGGGGTAGCGGGAGGGCATTAGATACGCAGTATTTT. This encodes CASSRGSGRALDTQYF.

This clone was counted a few times. The chain has TRBV28 and TRBJ2-7; TRBD1 matches 7 bases. In germline, CDR1 is MDHEN, CDR2 SYDVKM. With V trimmed by 3 bases and J by 4 bases, 3 bases remained unmatched. The CDR3 has 13 amino acids. CDR3 loop: CASSFGTAYEQYF. The CDR3 bases are TGTGCCAGCAGTTTTGGGACAGCGTACGAGCAGTACTTC.

This chain's CDR3 is CASSVLGLSQETQYF. For the CDR3, the DNA is TGTGCCAGCAGCGTACTAGGACTGAGTCAAGAGACCCAGTACTTC. This chain joins TRBV7-2 and TRBJ2-5; TRBD2 is a possible D gene (5 bases). The CDR3 loop spans 15 amino acids. Between the trimmed V and J ends, which lost 5 bases and 2 bases, there was a span of 15 bases. Germline assignment: CDR1 SGHTA and CDR2 FQGNSA.

This chain links TRBV19 with TRBJ1-3; D is ambiguous. The germline V gene encodes CDR1 LNHDA and CDR2 SQIVND (reference sequence). This CDR3 is 15 amino acids long. The V gene lost 7 bases and the J gene lost 0 bases, with 13 bases spanning the gap. The CDR3 loop is CASIGGLSSGNTIYF. CDR3 DNA sequence: TGTGCCAGTATAGGAGGGCTGAGCTCTGGAAACACCATATATTTT.

The chain is built from TRBV4-2 and TRBJ2-5; 14 bases align to TRBD2. Germline V gene sequence: CDR1 LGHNA, CDR2 YNFKEQ. The CDR3 loop spans 16 amino acids. V was clipped by 1 base and J by 5 bases; unmatched bases: 3. The CDR3 here is CASSQGTSGGSETQYF. In nucleotides, the CDR3 is TGTGCCAGCAGCCAAGGGACTAGCGGGGGGTCGGAGACCCAGTACTTC.